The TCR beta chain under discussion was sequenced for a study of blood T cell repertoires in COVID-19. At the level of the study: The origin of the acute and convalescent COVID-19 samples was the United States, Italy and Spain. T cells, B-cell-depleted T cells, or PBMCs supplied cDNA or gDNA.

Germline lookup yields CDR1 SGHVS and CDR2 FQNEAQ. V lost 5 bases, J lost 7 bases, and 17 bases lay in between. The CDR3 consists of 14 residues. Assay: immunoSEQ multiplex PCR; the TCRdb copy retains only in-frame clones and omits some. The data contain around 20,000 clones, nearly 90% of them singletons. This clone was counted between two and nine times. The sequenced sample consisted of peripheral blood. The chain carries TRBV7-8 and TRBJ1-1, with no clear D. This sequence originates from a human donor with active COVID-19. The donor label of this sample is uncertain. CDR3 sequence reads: CASSLPFPLSEAFF. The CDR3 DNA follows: TGTGCCAGCAGCCTACCCTTTCCCCTGAGTGAAGCTTTCTTT. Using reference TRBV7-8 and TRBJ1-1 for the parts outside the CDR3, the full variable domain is GAGVSQSPRYKVAKRGQDVALRCDPISGHVSLFWYQQALGQGPEFLTYFQNEAQLDKSGLPSDRFFAERPEGSVSTLKIQRTQQEDSAVYLCASSLPFPLSEAFFGQGTRLTVV.